This paragraph reports one TCR beta chain. The data were obtained in a study of cytomegalovirus exposure and HLA in healthy donors. V lost 1 base to trimming and J lost 1 base, with 12 bases between them. The CDR3 spans 16 residues. The germline V gene encodes CDR1 SGHRS and CDR2 YFSETQ. Primers for the PCR totalled 60 Vbeta and 13 Jbeta. Profiled with immunoSEQ multiplex PCR; TCRdb holds only in-frame clones, not every one. Among roughly 200,000 clones, roughly 80% were seen once, and the ten largest hold about 3.4%. The rearrangement links TRBV5-1 to TRBJ1-3; D call uncertain. The receptor was isolated from a man aged 40-55 years in good health and CMV-seropositive. The sample comprised PBMCs. The chain's CDR3 is CASSLFGINSGNTIYF. The DNA for the CDR3 is TGCGCCAGCAGCTTGTTCGGGATCAATTCTGGAAACACCATATATTTT.